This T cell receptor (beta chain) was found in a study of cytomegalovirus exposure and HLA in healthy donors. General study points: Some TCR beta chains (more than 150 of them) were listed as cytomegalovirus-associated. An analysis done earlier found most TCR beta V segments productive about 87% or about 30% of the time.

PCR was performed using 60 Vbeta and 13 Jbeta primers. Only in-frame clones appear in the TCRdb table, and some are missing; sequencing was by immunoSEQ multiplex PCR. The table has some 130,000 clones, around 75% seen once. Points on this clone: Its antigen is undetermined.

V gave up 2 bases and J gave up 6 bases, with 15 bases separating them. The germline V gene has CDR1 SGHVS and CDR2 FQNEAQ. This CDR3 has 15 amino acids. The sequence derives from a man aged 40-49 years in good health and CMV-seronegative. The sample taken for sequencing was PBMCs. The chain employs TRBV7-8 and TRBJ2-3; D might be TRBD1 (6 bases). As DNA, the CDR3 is TGTGCCAGCAGCTTAATCCCCAGGGGTTCCGATACGCAGTATTTT. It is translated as CASSLIPRGSDTQYF.